The clone carrying this T cell receptor beta chain was recorded a few times. What it recognizes is unknown. The germline V gene encodes CDR1 SGHTA and CDR2 FQGNSA. V shed 5 bases and J shed 0 bases, with 20 bases lying between them. This CDR3 region has 18 residues. The PCR used 60 Vbeta and 13 Jbeta primers. Profiled with immunoSEQ multiplex PCR; TCRdb holds only in-frame clones, not every one. Of around 110,000 clones detected, about four fifths appear once; the ten largest clones hold roughly 3.9%. This sample is drawn from a study of cytomegalovirus exposure and HLA in healthy donors. Notes on the study in general: Cytomegalovirus-associated TCR beta chains were listed, numbering more than 150. Being indistinguishable, some V segments were excluded, TRBV6-2 and TRBV6-3 among them.

The gene calls are TRBV7-2 and TRBJ2-1; D perhaps matches TRBD2 (6 bases). This receptor was obtained from a woman aged 25 to 39 in good health and CMV-seronegative. The specimen was PBMCs. The DNA of the CDR3 is TGTGCCAGCAGCCAGGGAAGAGGCGGGACGCCCTCCTACAATGAGCAGTTCTTC. Translating it yields CASSQGRGGTPSYNEQFF.